These 29 T cell receptor beta chains came from one sample sequenced in a study of blood T cell repertoires in COVID-19. Repertoires were generated with immunoSEQ multiplex PCR, while TCRdb's copy carries only in-frame clones and drops some. The table lists 100,000 to 150,000 clones, about 89% of them singletons. Sequencing input: peripheral blood. The receptor set was obtained from a man in his sixties with COVID-19, enrolled during active disease.

This clone came up a few times. The V call is TRBV3-1 (or the pseudogene TRBV3-2), the J call TRBJ1-5; D is undetermined. There are 14 residues in the CDR3. The germline V gene has CDR1 LGHDT and CDR2 YNNKEL (reference sequence). V lost 1 base, J lost 2 bases, and 6 bases lay in between. CDR3 protein: CASSQVGRNQPQHF. CDR3 DNA: TGTGCCAGCAGCCAAGTGGGCCGCAATCAGCCCCAGCATTTT.

The chain links TRBV7-6 to TRBJ1-1, with a tentative D call TRBD1 (6 bases). The CDR3 is 14 amino acids. The V gene lost 5 bases and the J gene lost 3 bases, with 13 bases spanning the gap. CDR1 is SGHVS, CDR2 FNYEAQ, per germline. The CDR3 region has the DNA TGTGCCAGCAGCCATCAGGGGTCGGACACTGAAGCTTTCTTT. Encoded protein: CASSHQGSDTEAFF.

J is TRBJ1-2 and V is TRBV30; no reliable D call. Between the trimmed V and J ends, which lost 6 bases and 4 bases, there was a span of 12 bases. Germline V gene lookup returns CDR1 GTSNPN and CDR2 SVGIG (reference sequence). The CDR3 sequence is 12 residues long. The CDR3 here is CACKVQFYGYTF. CDR3 nucleotide sequence: TGTGCCTGTAAAGTACAGTTCTATGGCTACACCTTC. Combining the CDR3 with reference TRBV30 and TRBJ1-2 gives the whole variable domain SQTIHQWPATLVQPVGSPLSLECTVEGTSNPNLYWYRQAAGRGLQLLFYSVGIGQISSEVPQNLSASRPQDRQFILSSKKLLLSDSGFYLCACKVQFYGYTFGSGTRLTVV.

The V call is TRBV9, the J call TRBJ2-7, with a weak D call TRBD1 (6 bases). Looked up from germline, CDR1 is SGDLS and CDR2 is YYNGEE. The V end lost 0 bases, the J end lost 5 bases, and 15 bases lay between the germline ends. The CDR3 has 15 residues. CDR3 protein: CASSVGHRAVHEQYF. CDR3 sequence (DNA): TGTGCCAGCAGCGTAGGCCACAGGGCTGTCCACGAGCAGTACTTC.

V is TRBV25-1 and J is TRBJ2-2; 8 bases align to TRBD1. J was trimmed by 0 bases and V by 7 bases; bases with no gene match: 13. The V gene's germline CDR1 is MGHDK and CDR2 SYGVNS. This CDR3 has 18 amino acids. For the CDR3, the DNA is TGTGCCAGCACCCCCGTCTTTGGACAGGGACCGAACACCGGGGAGCTGTTTTTT. Its protein product is CASTPVFGQGPNTGELFF.

The CDR3: CASSQVRETQYF. The DNA for the CDR3 is TGTGCCAGCAGCCAAGTTAGAGAGACCCAGTACTTC. The chain has TRBV3-1 (or the pseudogene TRBV3-2) and TRBJ2-5; D gene unclear. There are 12 residues in the CDR3. CDR1 and CDR2 (germline): LGHDT, YNNKEL (reference sequence). The V end was cut by 1 base, the J end by 4 bases, with 4 bases between.

This rearrangement joins TRBV18 to TRBJ2-7; D is uncertain. The CDR3 length is 13 residues. Germline V gene data show CDR1 as KGHSH and CDR2 as LQKENI. Trimming removed 0 bases at V and 7 bases at J, with 10 bases between. The CDR3 sequence: CASSPPGREEQYF. DNA of the CDR3: TGTGCCAGCTCACCACCGGGCAGAGAAGAGCAGTACTTC.

This clone was observed a handful of times. At the DNA level, this CDR3 is encoded by other sequences in the same sample as well. The gene calls are TRBV5-1 and TRBJ2-1; D may be TRBD2 (7 bases). This CDR3 is built from 16 residues. Per the germline V gene, CDR1 is SGHRS and CDR2 is YFSETQ. V was trimmed by 0 bases and J by 1 base, leaving 11 bases between them. CDR3 residues: CASSLEGGHSYNEQFF. The CDR3 coding sequence is TGCGCCAGCAGCTTGGAGGGGGGGCATTCCTACAATGAGCAGTTCTTC.

This sequence joins TRBV11-3 and TRBJ2-1, with D possibly matching TRBD1 (6 bases). The length of the CDR3 is 16 residues. V gave up 7 bases and J gave up 4 bases, with 20 bases separating them. Germline CDR1 and CDR2: SGHNT and YENEEA. The chain's CDR3 is CASINPGHLFYNEQFF. Written as DNA, the CDR3 is TGTGCCAGCATAAATCCGGGACACCTCTTTTACAATGAGCAGTTCTTC.

CDR3 sequence (DNA): TGTGCCAGCAGTTCACGGACAGGGACGAATGGAAACACCATATATTTT. It encodes CASSSRTGTNGNTIYF. The chain carries TRBV6-6 and TRBJ1-3, with TRBD1 matching over 8 bases. Germline assignment: CDR1 MNHNY and CDR2 SVGAGI (reference sequence). The CDR3 is made up of 16 amino acids. V gave up 4 bases and J gave up 3 bases; unmatched junction bases: 8.

This clone was observed a single time. The chain has TRBV6-5 and TRBJ1-6; 10 bases fit TRBD1. The germline gives CDR1 MNHEY, CDR2 SVGAGI. V shed 6 bases, J shed 10 bases, and the junction held 6 bases outside the gene matches. The CDR3 runs 14 residues. In nucleotides, the CDR3 is TGTGCCAGCAGGGACAGGGGGGTGGAATCACCCCTCCACTTT. This codes for CASRDRGVESPLHF.

V is TRBV5-6 and J is TRBJ2-1; possibly TRBD2 for D (7 bases). Trimming removed 1 base from V and 2 bases from J, with 19 bases in between. The V gene's germline CDR1 is SGHDT and CDR2 YYEEEE. This CDR3 region has 18 residues. The DNA for the CDR3 is TGTGCCAGCAGCTTGCCTCTGGGGGGGGGCCACACCTACAATGAGCAGTTCTTC. Translating it yields CASSLPLGGGHTYNEQFF.

The rearrangement links TRBV28 to TRBJ1-2; the match to TRBD1 covers 8 bases. V was clipped by 2 bases and J by 3 bases; unmatched bases: 2. The CDR3 is made up of 14 amino acids. Germline-derived CDR1 and CDR2 are MDHEN and SYDVKM. The CDR3 sequence: CASSLPGGDYGYTF. DNA for the CDR3: TGTGCCAGCAGTTTACCAGGGGGCGACTATGGCTACACCTTC.

The CDR3 spells CASSRRWTGGRSPLHF. Written as DNA, the CDR3 is TGTGCCAGCAGCCGACGCTGGACAGGGGGCCGTTCACCCCTCCACTTT. This rearrangement joins TRBV11-2 to TRBJ1-6; 11 bases are a match to TRBD1. J was trimmed by 9 bases and V by 5 bases; bases with no gene match: 9. The germline V gene encodes CDR1 SGHAT and CDR2 FQNNGV. The CDR3 is 16 amino acids.

The chain combines TRBV2 with TRBJ1-4; TRBD1 aligns across 7 bases. CDR3 length: 17 residues. Germline V gene sequence: CDR1 SNHLY, CDR2 FYNNEI. The V segment lost 3 bases and the J segment 5 bases; nucleotides outside the gene matches: 12. The DNA for the CDR3 is TGTGCCAGCAGTGATTGGAGGGGGCTCGAGCGAAATGAAAAACTGTTTTTT. Encoded protein: CASSDWRGLERNEKLFF.

The chain joins TRBV5-5 to TRBJ1-1; perhaps TRBD1 as D (6 bases). The V end was cut by 6 bases, the J end by 1 base, with 19 bases between. The CDR3 has 16 residues. Per germline, CDR1 SGHKS and CDR2 YYEKEE (reference sequence). CDR3 protein: CASKPLNGQWNTEAFF. CDR3 nucleotide sequence: TGTGCCAGCAAACCCCTTAACGGACAGTGGAACACTGAAGCTTTCTTT.

The chain carries TRBV5-1 and TRBJ1-1, with TRBD1 matching 7 bases. V shed 7 bases, J shed 0 bases, and the junction held 9 bases outside the gene matches. CDR3 length equals 15 residues. Germline V lookup: CDR1 SGHRS, CDR2 YFSETQ. The DNA of the CDR3 is TGCGCCAGCTTCCCAAGACAGGGATTGAACACTGAAGCTTTCTTT. Protein sequence: CASFPRQGLNTEAFF.

The chain is built from TRBV3-1 (or the pseudogene TRBV3-2) and TRBJ2-5; the D gene is possibly TRBD1 (6 bases). Trimming took 6 bases from V and 5 from J, leaving 10 bases between them. CDR3 size: 12 residues. CDR1 is LGHDT and CDR2 is YNNKEL in the germline V gene (reference sequence). CDR3 DNA sequence: TGTGCCAGCAGGCGGACAGTCGAGACCCAGTACTTC. Its protein product is CASRRTVETQYF.

The genes are TRBV7-8 and TRBJ1-1; a possible D gene is TRBD1 (5 bases). CDR3 length equals 15 residues. Germline V CDR1 and CDR2: SGHVS, FQNEAQ. V shed 0 bases and J shed 4 bases, with 12 bases lying between them. The CDR3 loop reads CASSLAYGAITEAFF. CDR3 sequence (DNA): TGTGCCAGCAGCTTAGCGTATGGGGCTATCACTGAAGCTTTCTTT.

This clone was seen once. The CDR3 loop reads CASSQEAQGHGNEQFF. DNA of the CDR3: TGTGCCAGCAGCCAAGAGGCCCAGGGTCATGGGAATGAGCAGTTCTTC. V and J are TRBV4-2 and TRBJ2-1, with a weak D call TRBD1 (5 bases). The ends were cut back, 0 bases at V and 7 bases at J, with 16 bases in the middle. The germline gives CDR1 LGHNA, CDR2 YNFKEQ. This CDR3 spans 16 amino acids.

The chain links TRBV9 to TRBJ2-1; 14 nucleotides agree with TRBD2. This CDR3 has 14 residues. Germline V CDR1 and CDR2: SGDLS, YYNGEE. V shed 4 bases and J 9 bases; nucleotides not matched to a gene: 3. The CDR3 sequence is CASSPGTSGGEQFF. The CDR3 region has the DNA TGTGCCAGCAGCCCAGGGACTAGCGGGGGTGAGCAGTTCTTC.

In this sample, this clone turned up once. J is TRBJ1-1 and V is TRBV7-8; D not certain. Germline V gene data show CDR1 as SGHVS and CDR2 as FQNEAQ. The CDR3 length is 13 residues. The V gene lost 1 base and the J gene lost 5 bases, with 8 bases spanning the gap. The CDR3 loop is CASSLVSGTEAFF. In DNA form, the CDR3 reads TGTGCCAGCAGCTTAGTAAGCGGGACTGAAGCTTTCTTT. The complete variable domain, with remaining parts taken from reference TRBV7-8 and TRBJ1-1, reads GAGVSQSPRYKVAKRGQDVALRCDPISGHVSLFWYQQALGQGPEFLTYFQNEAQLDKSGLPSDRFFAERPEGSVSTLKIQRTQQEDSAVYLCASSLVSGTEAFFGQGTRLTVV.

The gene calls are TRBV30 and TRBJ1-2; 7 bases line up with TRBD1. CDR1 is GTSNPN and CDR2 is SVGIG in the germline V gene (reference sequence). The CDR3 is 13 residues long. V lost 4 bases and J lost 4; bases outside the gene matches: 6. The CDR3 loop is CAWTKTGIYGYTF. The CDR3 nucleotides are TGTGCCTGGACCAAGACAGGGATCTATGGCTACACCTTC.

CDR3 coding DNA: TGCGCCAGCAGCCACCCGGGACAAATAAGATATGGCTACACCTTC. Amino acid sequence: CASSHPGQIRYGYTF. The chain is built from TRBV4-1 and TRBJ1-2, with D perhaps TRBD1 (6 bases). The length of the CDR3 is 15 residues. V lost 3 bases, J lost 5 bases, and 16 bases lay in between. Germline loops: CDR1 MGHRA, CDR2 YSYEKL.

The CDR3 DNA is TGTGCCTGGAGTGCCCCAGGGGGCCCCGGGGAGCTGTTTTTT. It encodes CAWSAPGGPGELFF. V usage is TRBV30 and J usage is TRBJ2-2; 8 bases agree with TRBD1. The length of the CDR3 is 14 residues. Germline V lookup: CDR1 GTSNPN, CDR2 SVGIG (reference sequence). The V gene end was trimmed by 1 base and the J gene end by 6 bases; junction bases not matched to a gene: 4.

CDR3 sequence (DNA): TGCGCCAGCAGCTTGGCTCCACAGGGGCTTCGTTCACCCCTCCACTTT. Translation: CASSLAPQGLRSPLHF. The rearrangement joins TRBV5-1 to TRBJ1-6; 7 bases map to TRBD1. The CDR3 extends over 16 amino acids. The V gene's germline CDR1 is SGHRS and CDR2 YFSETQ. V gave up 0 bases and J gave up 9 bases; unmatched junction bases: 9.

The chain joins TRBV19 to TRBJ1-1, with 8 bases identical to TRBD1. Per germline, CDR1 LNHDA and CDR2 SQIVND (reference sequence). CDR3 length equals 16 residues. Trimming took 0 bases from V and 2 from J; bases not matched to a gene: 5. In nucleotides, the CDR3 is TGTGCCAGTAGTATAGAGACAGGGGCCTTTAACACTGAAGCTTTCTTT. Protein: CASSIETGAFNTEAFF.

On this clone: Sequence at one end of the junction differs from germline and may be a read error. V is TRBV7-7 and J is TRBJ2-2, with D perhaps TRBD1 (6 bases). This CDR3 spans 15 amino acids. The V gene's germline CDR1 is SSHAT and CDR2 FNYEAQ (reference sequence). This chain's CDR3 is CASSFGQGFTGELFF. The DNA for the CDR3 is TGTGCTAGCAGCTTCGGGCAGGGGTTCACCGGGGAGCTGTTTTTT.

This chain connects TRBV27 to TRBJ2-1; 11 nucleotides align to TRBD2. J lost 5 bases, V lost 6 bases, and 6 bases had no gene match. Germline-derived CDR1 and CDR2 are MNHEY and SMNVEV (reference sequence). There are 15 residues in the CDR3. The CDR3 spells CASRLAGGPHNEQFF. The CDR3 DNA follows: TGTGCCAGCAGATTAGCGGGGGGGCCGCACAATGAGCAGTTCTTC.